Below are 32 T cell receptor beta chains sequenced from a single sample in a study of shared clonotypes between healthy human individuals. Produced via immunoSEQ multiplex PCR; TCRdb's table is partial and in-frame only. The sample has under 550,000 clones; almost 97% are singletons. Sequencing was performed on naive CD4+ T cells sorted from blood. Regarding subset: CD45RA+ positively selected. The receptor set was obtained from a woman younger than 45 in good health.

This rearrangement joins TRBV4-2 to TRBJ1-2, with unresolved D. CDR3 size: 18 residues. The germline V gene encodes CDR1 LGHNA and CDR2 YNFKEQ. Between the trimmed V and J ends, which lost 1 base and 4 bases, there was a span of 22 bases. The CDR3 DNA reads TGTGCCAGCAGCCAAGGAAGTCGGTCCAGGCTCCGCGCCTATGGCTACACCTTC. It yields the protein CASSQGSRSRLRAYGYTF.

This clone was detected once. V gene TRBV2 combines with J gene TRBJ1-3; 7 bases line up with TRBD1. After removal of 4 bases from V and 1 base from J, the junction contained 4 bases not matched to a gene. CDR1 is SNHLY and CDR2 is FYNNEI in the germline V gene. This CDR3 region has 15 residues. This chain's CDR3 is CASSVSGGSGNTIYF. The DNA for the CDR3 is TGTGCCAGCAGTGTTTCAGGGGGATCTGGAAACACCATATATTTT.

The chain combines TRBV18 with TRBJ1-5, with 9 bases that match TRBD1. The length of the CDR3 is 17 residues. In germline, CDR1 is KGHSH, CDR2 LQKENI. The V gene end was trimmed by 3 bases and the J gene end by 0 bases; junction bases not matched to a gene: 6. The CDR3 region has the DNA TGTGCCAGCTCACCGGACAGGGGAACCTATAGCAATCAGCCCCAGCATTTT. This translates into CASSPDRGTYSNQPQHF.

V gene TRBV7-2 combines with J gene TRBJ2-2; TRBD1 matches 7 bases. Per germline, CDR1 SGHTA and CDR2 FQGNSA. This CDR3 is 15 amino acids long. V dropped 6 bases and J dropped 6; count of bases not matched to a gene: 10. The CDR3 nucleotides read TGTGCCAGCAGGATAGGGATGACAGGGTCCGGGGAGCTGTTTTTT. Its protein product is CASRIGMTGSGELFF.

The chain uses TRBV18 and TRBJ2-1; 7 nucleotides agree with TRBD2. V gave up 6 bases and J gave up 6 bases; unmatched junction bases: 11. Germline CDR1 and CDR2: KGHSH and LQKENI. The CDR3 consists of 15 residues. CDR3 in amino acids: CASSLGRSGGNEQFF. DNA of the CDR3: TGTGCCAGCTCCCTCGGGAGGTCTGGGGGCAATGAGCAGTTCTTC. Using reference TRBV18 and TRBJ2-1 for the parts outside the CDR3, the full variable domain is NAGVMQNPRHLVRRRGQEARLRCSPMKGHSHVYWYRQLPEEGLKFMVYLQKENIIDESGMPKERFSAEFPKEGPSILRIQQVVRGDSAAYFCASSLGRSGGNEQFFGPGTRLTVL.

CDR3 DNA: TGTGCCAGCAGCCCCTACGGGGAGGATCAGCCCCAGCATTTT. Protein sequence: CASSPYGEDQPQHF. V and J are TRBV27 and TRBJ1-5, with D unclear. This CDR3 has 14 residues. The germline gives CDR1 MNHEY, CDR2 SMNVEV (reference sequence). V was clipped by 6 bases and J by 5 bases, with 14 bases between them.

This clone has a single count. The CDR3 coding sequence is TGCAGCGTTGCCGGGAGATTCGCCTACGAGCAGTACTTC. Its translation is CSVAGRFAYEQYF. V gene TRBV29-1 combines with J gene TRBJ2-7; D is possibly TRBD2 (6 bases). The CDR3 has 13 amino acids. The V end lost 4 bases, the J end lost 2 bases, and 12 bases lay between the germline ends. The germline CDR1 and CDR2 sequences are SQVTM and ANQGSEA.

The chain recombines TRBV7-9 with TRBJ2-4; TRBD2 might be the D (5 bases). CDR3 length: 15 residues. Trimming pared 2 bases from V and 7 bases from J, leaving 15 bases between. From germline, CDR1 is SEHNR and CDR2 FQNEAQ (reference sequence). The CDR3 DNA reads TGTGCCAGCAGCTTAAACGACCCGGGGATTAACATTCAGTACTTC. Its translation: CASSLNDPGINIQYF.

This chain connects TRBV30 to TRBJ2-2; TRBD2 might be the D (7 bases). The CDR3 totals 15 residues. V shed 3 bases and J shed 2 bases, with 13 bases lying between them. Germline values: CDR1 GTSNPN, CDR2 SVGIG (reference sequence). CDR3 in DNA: TGTGCCTGGAGGAGGGGGGGGCCAAACACCGGGGAGCTGTTTTTT. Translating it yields CAWRRGGPNTGELFF.

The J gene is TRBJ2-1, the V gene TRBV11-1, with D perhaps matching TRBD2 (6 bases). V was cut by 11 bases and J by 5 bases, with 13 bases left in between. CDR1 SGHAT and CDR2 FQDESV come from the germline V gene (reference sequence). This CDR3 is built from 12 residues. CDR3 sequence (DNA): TGTGCCTGCGGGAATCTGAACAATGAGCAGTTCTTC. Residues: CACGNLNNEQFF.

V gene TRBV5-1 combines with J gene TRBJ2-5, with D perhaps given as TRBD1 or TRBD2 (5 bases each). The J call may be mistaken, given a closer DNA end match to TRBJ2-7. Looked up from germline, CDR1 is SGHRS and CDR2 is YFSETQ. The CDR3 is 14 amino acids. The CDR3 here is CASSRGGGSYEQYF. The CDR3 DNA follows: TGCGCCAGCAGCCGCGGTGGGGGATCGTACGAGCAGTACTTC.

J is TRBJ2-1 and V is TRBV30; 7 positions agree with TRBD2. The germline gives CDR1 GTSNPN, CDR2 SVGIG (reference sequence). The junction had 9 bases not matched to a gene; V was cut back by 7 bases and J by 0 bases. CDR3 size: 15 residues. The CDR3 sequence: CASPLGLSSYNEQFF. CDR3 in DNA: TGTGCCTCGCCCCTGGGACTAAGCTCCTACAATGAGCAGTTCTTC. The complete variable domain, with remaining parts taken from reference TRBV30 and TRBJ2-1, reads SQTIHQWPATLVQPVGSPLSLECTVEGTSNPNLYWYRQAAGRGLQLLFYSVGIGQISSEVPQNLSASRPQDRQFILSSKKLLLSDSGFYLCASPLGLSSYNEQFFGPGTRLTVL.

The CDR3 here is CASSVGGAAAEAFF. The CDR3 DNA follows: TGTGCCAGCAGCGTAGGGGGGGCGGCTGCTGAAGCTTTCTTT. V and J are TRBV9 and TRBJ1-1; weak D call: TRBD1 (6 bases). From germline, CDR1 is SGDLS and CDR2 YYNGEE. The CDR3 extends over 14 amino acids. V lost 0 bases and J lost 6, with 12 bases in between. Using reference TRBV9 and TRBJ1-1 for the parts outside the CDR3, the full variable domain is DSGVTQTPKHLITATGQRVTLRCSPRSGDLSVYWYQQSLDQGLQFLIQYYNGEERAKGNILERFSAQQFPDLHSELNLSSLELGDSALYFCASSVGGAAAEAFFGQGTRLTVV.

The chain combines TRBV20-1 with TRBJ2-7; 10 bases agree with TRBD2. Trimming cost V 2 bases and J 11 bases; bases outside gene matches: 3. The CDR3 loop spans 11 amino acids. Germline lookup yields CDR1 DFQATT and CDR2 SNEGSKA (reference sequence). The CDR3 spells CSARLAGEEYF. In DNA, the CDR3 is TGCAGTGCTAGACTAGCGGGAGAGGAGTACTTC.

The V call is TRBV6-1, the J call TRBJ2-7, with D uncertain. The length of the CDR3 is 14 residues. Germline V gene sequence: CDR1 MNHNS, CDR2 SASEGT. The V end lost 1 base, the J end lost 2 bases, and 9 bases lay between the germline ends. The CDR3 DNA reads TGTGCCAGCAGTGAAGTCGGCAGGACCTACGAGCAGTACTTC. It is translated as CASSEVGRTYEQYF.

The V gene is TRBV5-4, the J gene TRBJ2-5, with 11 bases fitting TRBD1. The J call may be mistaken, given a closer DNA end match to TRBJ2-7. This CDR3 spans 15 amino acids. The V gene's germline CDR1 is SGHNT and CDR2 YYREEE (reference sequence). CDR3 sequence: CASSWKGQGAHEQYF. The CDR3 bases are TGTGCCAGCAGCTGGAAAGGACAGGGGGCCCACGAGCAGTACTTC.

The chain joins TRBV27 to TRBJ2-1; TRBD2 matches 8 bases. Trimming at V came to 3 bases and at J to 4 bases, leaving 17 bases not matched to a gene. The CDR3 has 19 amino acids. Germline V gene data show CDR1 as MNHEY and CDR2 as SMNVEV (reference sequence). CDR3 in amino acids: CASSFTPGLGNYGYNEQFF. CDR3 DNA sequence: TGTGCCAGCAGTTTCACACCGGGACTAGGAAATTATGGATACAATGAGCAGTTCTTC.

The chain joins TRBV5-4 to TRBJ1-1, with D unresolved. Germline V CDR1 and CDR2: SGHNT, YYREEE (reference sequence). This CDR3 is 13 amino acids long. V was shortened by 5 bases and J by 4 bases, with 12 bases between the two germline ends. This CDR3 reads CASSLLESTEAFF. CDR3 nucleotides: TGTGCCAGCAGTCTCTTGGAGAGCACTGAAGCTTTCTTT.

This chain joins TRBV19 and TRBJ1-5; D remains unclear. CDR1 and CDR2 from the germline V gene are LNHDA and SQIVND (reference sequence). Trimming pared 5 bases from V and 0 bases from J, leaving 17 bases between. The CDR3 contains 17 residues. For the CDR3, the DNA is TGTGCCAGTAGTCCCTTTGGGCCCCGGGATAGCAATCAGCCCCAGCATTTT. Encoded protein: CASSPFGPRDSNQPQHF. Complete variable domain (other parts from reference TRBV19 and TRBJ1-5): DGGITQSPKYLFRKEGQNVTLSCEQNLNHDAMYWYRQDPGQGLRLIYYSQIVNDFQKGDIAEGYSVSREKKESFPLTVTSAQKNPTAFYLCASSPFGPRDSNQPQHFGDGTRLSIL.

Here the CDR3 reads CASTPPSGASFGGGYGYTF. DNA for the CDR3: TGTGCCAGCACCCCTCCCTCAGGGGCCTCCTTTGGGGGAGGGTATGGCTACACCTTC. This chain connects TRBV9 to TRBJ1-2, with a weak D call TRBD1 (6 bases). Trimming left V 6 bases short and J 5 bases short, with 32 bases between. CDR1 SGDLS and CDR2 YYNGEE come from the germline V gene. This CDR3 has 19 residues.

In DNA, the CDR3 is TGTGCCAGCAGCTTAGGTCCCATAGATACGCAGTATTTT. Its protein product is CASSLGPIDTQYF. The gene calls are TRBV13 and TRBJ2-3, with D uncertain. The germline CDR1 and CDR2 sequences are PRHDT and FYEKMQ (reference sequence). The CDR3 consists of 13 residues. V lost 0 bases to trimming and J lost 5 bases, with 6 bases between them.

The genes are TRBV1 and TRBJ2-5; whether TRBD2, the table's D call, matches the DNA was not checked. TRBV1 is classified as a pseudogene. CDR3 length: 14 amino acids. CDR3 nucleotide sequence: TGCACCAGCGACCCCCCACTAGCGGAAGAGACCCAGTACTTC. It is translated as CTSDPPLAEETQYF.

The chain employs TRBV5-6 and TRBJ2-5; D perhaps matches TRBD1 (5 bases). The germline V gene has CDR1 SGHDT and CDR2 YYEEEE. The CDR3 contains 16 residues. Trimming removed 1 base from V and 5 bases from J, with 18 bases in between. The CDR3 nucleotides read TGTGCCAGCAGCTTGAAGTACAGGTGGGGTGAGGAGACCCAGTACTTC. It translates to CASSLKYRWGEETQYF. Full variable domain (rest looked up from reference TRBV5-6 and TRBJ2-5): DAGVTQSPTHLIKTRGQQVTLRCSPKSGHDTVSWYQQALGQGPQFIFQYYEEEERQRGNFPDRFSGHQFPNYSSELNVNALLLGDSALYLCASSLKYRWGEETQYFGPGTRLLVL.

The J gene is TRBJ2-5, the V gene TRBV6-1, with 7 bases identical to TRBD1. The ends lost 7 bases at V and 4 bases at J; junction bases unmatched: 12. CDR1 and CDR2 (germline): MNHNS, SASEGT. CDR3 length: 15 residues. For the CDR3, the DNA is TGTGCCAGCACCCCCCGGGCAGGGGGTCGAGAGACCCAGTACTTC. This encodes CASTPRAGGRETQYF.

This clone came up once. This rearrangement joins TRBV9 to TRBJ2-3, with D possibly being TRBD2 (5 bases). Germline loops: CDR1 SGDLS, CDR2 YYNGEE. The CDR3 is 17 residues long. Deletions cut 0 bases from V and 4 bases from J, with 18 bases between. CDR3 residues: CASSVAELVLRADTQYF. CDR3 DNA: TGTGCCAGCAGCGTAGCCGAACTAGTGCTGCGAGCAGATACGCAGTATTTT.

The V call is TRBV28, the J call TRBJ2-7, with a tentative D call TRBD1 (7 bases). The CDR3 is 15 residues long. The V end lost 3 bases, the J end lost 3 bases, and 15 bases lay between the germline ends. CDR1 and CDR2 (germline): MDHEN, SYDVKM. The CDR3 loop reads CASSLAPGGIYEQYF. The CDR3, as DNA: TGTGCCAGCAGTTTGGCCCCAGGGGGGATCTACGAGCAGTACTTC.

The CDR3 is CASSSTPGTGVFTDTQYF. The CDR3 DNA follows: TGTGCCAGCAGCTCAACGCCCGGGACAGGGGTATTCACAGATACGCAGTATTTT. The rearrangement links TRBV13 to TRBJ2-3; 10 positions agree with TRBD1. With V trimmed by 4 bases and J by 2 bases, 12 bases remained unmatched. The CDR3 runs to 18 residues. Germline CDR1 PRHDT, CDR2 FYEKMQ (reference sequence).

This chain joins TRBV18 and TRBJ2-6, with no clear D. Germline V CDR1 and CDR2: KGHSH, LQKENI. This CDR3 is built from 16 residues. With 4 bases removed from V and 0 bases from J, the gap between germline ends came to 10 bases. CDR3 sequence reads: CASSLSIDSGANVLTF. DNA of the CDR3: TGTGCCAGCTCACTTTCAATCGACTCTGGGGCCAACGTCCTGACTTTC.

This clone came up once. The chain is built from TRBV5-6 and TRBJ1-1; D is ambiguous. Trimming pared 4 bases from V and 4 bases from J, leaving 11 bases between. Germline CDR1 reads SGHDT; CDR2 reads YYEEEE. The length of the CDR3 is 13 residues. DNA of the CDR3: TGTGCCAGCAGCCAAGCTTGGGGCACTGAAGCTTTCTTT. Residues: CASSQAWGTEAFF. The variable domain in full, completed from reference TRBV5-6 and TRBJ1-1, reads DAGVTQSPTHLIKTRGQQVTLRCSPKSGHDTVSWYQQALGQGPQFIFQYYEEEERQRGNFPDRFSGHQFPNYSSELNVNALLLGDSALYLCASSQAWGTEAFFGQGTRLTVV.

CDR3 coding DNA: TGTGCCAGCAGCTCAGGGGACACTGAAGCTTTCTTT. Translation: CASSSGDTEAFF. This chain joins TRBV2 and TRBJ1-1, with a weak D call TRBD1 (6 bases). CDR1 SNHLY and CDR2 FYNNEI come from the germline V gene. The V end lost 6 bases, the J end lost 3 bases, and 8 bases lay between the germline ends. The CDR3 is 12 amino acids.

The CDR3 DNA is TGTGCCAGCAGTGGCCCCTGTCGGGAGGGACCCTCCTACGAGCAGTACTTC. The encoded protein is CASSGPCREGPSYEQYF. The chain recombines TRBV6-4 with TRBJ2-7; TRBD2 matches 8 bases. CDR1 is MRHNA and CDR2 is SNTAGT in the germline V gene. This CDR3 spans 17 amino acids. V shed 4 bases and J 0 bases; nucleotides not matched to a gene: 11.

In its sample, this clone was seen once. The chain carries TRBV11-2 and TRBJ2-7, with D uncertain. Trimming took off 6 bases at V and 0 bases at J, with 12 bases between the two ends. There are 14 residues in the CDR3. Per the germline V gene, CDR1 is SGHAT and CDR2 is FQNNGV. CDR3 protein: CASRPFAASYEQYF. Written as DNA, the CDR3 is TGTGCCAGCAGACCTTTTGCGGCCTCCTACGAGCAGTACTTC.